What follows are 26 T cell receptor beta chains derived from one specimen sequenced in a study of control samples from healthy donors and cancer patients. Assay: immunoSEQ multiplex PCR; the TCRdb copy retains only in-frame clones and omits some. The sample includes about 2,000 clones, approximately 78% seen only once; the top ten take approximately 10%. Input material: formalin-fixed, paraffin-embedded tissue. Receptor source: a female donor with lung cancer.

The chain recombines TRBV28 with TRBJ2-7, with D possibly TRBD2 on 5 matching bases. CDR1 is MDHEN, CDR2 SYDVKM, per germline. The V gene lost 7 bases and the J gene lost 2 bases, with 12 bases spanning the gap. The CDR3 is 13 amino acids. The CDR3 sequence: CASKRTGTYEQYF. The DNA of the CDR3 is TGTGCCAGCAAACGGACGGGAACCTACGAGCAGTACTTC.

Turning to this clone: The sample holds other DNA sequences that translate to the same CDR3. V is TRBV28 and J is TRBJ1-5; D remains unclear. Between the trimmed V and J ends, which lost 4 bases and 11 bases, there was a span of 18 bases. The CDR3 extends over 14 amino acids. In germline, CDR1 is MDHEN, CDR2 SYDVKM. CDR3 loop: CASSYGDSQSAQHF. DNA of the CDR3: TGTGCCAGCAGTTACGGGGATTCGCAATCGGCCCAGCATTTT.

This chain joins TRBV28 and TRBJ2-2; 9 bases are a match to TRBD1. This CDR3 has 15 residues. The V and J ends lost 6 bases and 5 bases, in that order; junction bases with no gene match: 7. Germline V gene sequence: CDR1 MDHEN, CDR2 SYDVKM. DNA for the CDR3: TGTGCCAGCAGCACCAACAGGGGGCGGACCGGGGAGCTGTTTTTT. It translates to CASSTNRGRTGELFF. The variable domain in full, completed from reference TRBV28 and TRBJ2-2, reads DVKVTQSSRYLVKRTGEKVFLECVQDMDHENMFWYRQDPGLGLRLIYFSYDVKMKEKGDIPEGYSVSREKKERFSLILESASTNQTSMYLCASSTNRGRTGELFFGEGSRLTVL.

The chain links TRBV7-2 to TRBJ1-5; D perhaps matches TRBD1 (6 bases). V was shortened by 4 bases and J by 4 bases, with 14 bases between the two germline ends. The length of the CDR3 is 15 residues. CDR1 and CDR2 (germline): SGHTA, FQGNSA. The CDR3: CASSWHTGLNQPQHF. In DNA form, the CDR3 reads TGTGCCAGCAGCTGGCATACAGGGTTAAATCAGCCCCAGCATTTT.

The CDR3 sequence: CASSPQAGNEKLFF. The CDR3 region has the DNA TGTGCCAGCAGCCCACAGGCTGGAAATGAAAAACTGTTTTTT. The rearrangement links TRBV27 to TRBJ1-4; a possible D gene is TRBD1 (5 bases). Trimming removed 6 bases from V and 5 bases from J, with 13 bases in between. CDR1 and CDR2 (germline): MNHEY, SMNVEV (reference sequence). CDR3 length: 14 amino acids. The full variable domain, rest sourced from reference TRBV27 and TRBJ1-4, is EAQVTQNPRYLITVTGKKLTVTCSQNMNHEYMSWYRQDPGLGLRQIYYSMNVEVTDKGDVPEGYKVSRKEKRNFPLILESPSPNQTSLYFCASSPQAGNEKLFFGSGTQLSVL.

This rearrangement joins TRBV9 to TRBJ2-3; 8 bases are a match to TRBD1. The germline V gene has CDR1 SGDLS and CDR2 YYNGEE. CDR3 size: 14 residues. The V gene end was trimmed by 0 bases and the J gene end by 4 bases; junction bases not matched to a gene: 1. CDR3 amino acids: CASSVAQGADTQYF. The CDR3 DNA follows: TGTGCCAGCAGCGTAGCACAGGGGGCAGATACGCAGTATTTT. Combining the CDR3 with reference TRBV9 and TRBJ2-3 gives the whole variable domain DSGVTQTPKHLITATGQRVTLRCSPRSGDLSVYWYQQSLDQGLQFLIQYYNGEERAKGNILERFSAQQFPDLHSELNLSSLELGDSALYFCASSVAQGADTQYFGPGTRLTVL.

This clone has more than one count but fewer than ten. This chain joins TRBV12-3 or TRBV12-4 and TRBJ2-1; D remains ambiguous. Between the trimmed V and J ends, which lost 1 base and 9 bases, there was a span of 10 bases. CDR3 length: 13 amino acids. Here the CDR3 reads CASSLGLKGEQFF. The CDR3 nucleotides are TGTGCCAGCAGTTTAGGCCTTAAGGGTGAGCAGTTCTTC.

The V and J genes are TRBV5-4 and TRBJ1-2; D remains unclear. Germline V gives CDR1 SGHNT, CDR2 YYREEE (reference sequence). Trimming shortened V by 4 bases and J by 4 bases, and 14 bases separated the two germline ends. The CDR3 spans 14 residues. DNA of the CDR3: TGTGCCAGCAGCCGGTACAGAGACTTCTATGGCTACACCTTC. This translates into CASSRYRDFYGYTF. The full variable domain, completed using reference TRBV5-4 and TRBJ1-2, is ETGVTQSPTHLIKTRGQQVTLRCSSQSGHNTVSWYQQALGQGPQFIFQYYREEENGRGNFPPRFSGLQFPNYSSELNVNALELDDSALYLCASSRYRDFYGYTFGSGTRLTVV.

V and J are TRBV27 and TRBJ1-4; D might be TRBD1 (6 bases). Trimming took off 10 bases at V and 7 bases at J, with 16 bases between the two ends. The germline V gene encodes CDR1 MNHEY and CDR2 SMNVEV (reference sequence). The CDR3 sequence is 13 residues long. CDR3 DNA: TGTGCCACCACCGGGGGGCTAGGTGAAAAACTGTTTTTT. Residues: CATTGGLGEKLFF.

CDR3 in DNA: TGTGCCAGCATGGGCTCTCTCACAGATACGCAGTATTTT. Encoded protein: CASMGSLTDTQYF. The J gene is TRBJ2-3, the V gene TRBV6-5; D gene uncertain. The V gene lost 7 bases and the J gene lost 2 bases, with 10 bases spanning the gap. CDR1 is MNHEY, CDR2 SVGAGI, per germline. The CDR3 is made up of 13 amino acids.

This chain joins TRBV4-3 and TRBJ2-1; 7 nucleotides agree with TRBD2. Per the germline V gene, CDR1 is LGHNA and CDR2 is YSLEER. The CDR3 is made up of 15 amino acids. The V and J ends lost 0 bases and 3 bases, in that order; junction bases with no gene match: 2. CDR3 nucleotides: TGCGCCAGCAGCCAAGATAAGCGGGGCTACAATGAGCAGTTCTTC. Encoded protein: CASSQDKRGYNEQFF.

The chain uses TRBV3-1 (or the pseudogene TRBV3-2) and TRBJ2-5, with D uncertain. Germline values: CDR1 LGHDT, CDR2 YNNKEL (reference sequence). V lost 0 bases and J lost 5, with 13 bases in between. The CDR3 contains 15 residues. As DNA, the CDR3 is TGTGCCAGCAGCCAAGATTCCTGGGCCAGGGAGACCCAGTACTTC. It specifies CASSQDSWARETQYF.

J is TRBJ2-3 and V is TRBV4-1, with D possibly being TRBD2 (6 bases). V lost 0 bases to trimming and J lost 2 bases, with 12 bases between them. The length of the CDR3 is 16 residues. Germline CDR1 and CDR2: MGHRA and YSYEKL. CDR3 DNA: TGCGCCAGCAGCCAAGATACGGAGGGTTACACAGATACGCAGTATTTT. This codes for CASSQDTEGYTDTQYF.

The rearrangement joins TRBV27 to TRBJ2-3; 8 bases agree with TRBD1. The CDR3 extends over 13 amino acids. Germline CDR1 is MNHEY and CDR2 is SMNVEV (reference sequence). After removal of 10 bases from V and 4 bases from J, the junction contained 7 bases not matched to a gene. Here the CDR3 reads CATRGQGADTQYF. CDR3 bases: TGTGCCACCAGGGGGCAGGGCGCAGATACGCAGTATTTT.

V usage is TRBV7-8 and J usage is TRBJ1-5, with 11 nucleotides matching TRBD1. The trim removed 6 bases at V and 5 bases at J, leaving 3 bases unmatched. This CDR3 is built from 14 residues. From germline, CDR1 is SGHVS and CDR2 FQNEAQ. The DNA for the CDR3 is TGTGCCAGCAGTAGGACAGGGGGCTATCAGCCCCAGCATTTT. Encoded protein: CASSRTGGYQPQHF.

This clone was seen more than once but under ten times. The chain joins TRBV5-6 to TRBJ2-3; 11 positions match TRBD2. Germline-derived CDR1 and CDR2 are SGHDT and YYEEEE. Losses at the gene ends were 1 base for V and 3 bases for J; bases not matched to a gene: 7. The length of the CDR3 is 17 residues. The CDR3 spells CASSLRRLAGQTDTQYF. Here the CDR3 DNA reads TGTGCCAGCAGCTTGCGAAGACTAGCGGGGCAAACAGATACGCAGTATTTT.

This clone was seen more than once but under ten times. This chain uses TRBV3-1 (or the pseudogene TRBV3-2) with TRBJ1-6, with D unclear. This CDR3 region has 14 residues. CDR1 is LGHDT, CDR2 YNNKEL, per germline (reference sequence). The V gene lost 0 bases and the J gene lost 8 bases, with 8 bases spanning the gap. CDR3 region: CASSQEYGDSPLHF. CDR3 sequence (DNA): TGTGCCAGCAGCCAAGAGTACGGGGATTCACCCCTCCACTTT.

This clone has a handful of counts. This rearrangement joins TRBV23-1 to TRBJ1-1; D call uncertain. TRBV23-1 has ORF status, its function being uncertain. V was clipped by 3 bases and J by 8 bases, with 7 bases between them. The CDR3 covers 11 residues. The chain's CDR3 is CASSQGREAFF. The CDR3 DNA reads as TGCGCCAGCAGTCAGGGCAGGGAAGCTTTCTTT.

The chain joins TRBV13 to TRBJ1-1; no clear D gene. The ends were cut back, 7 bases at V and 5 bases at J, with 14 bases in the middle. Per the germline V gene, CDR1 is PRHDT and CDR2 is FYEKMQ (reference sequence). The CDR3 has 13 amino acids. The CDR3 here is CASNSEGLTEAFF. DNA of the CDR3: TGTGCCAGCAACTCCGAAGGTTTGACTGAAGCTTTCTTT.

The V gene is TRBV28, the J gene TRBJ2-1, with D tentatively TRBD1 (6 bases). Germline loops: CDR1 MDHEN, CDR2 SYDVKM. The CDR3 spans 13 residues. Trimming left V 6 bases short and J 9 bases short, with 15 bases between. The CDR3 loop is CASRETGKGEQFF. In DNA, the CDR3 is TGTGCCAGCAGAGAGACAGGCAAGGGTGAGCAGTTCTTC. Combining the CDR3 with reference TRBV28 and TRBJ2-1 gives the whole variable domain DVKVTQSSRYLVKRTGEKVFLECVQDMDHENMFWYRQDPGLGLRLIYFSYDVKMKEKGDIPEGYSVSREKKERFSLILESASTNQTSMYLCASRETGKGEQFFGPGTRLTVL.

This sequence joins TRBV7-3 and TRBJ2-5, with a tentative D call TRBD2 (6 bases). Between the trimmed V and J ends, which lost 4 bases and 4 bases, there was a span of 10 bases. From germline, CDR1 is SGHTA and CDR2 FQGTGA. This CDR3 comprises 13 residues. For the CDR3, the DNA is TGTGCCAGCAGCTGGACCGGGGGAGAGACCCAGTACTTC. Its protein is CASSWTGGETQYF.

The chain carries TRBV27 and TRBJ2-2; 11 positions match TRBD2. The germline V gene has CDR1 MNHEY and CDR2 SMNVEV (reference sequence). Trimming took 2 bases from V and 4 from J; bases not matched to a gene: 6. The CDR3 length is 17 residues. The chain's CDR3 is CASSLIALAGVTGELFF. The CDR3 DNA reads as TGTGCCAGCAGTTTAATCGCACTAGCGGGAGTCACCGGGGAGCTGTTTTTT.

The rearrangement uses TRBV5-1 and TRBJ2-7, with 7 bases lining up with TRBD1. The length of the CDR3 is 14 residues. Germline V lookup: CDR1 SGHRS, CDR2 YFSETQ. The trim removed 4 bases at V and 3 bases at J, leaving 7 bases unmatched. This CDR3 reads CASSPRQGGYEQYF. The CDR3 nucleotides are TGCGCCAGCAGCCCACGACAGGGCGGCTACGAGCAGTACTTC.

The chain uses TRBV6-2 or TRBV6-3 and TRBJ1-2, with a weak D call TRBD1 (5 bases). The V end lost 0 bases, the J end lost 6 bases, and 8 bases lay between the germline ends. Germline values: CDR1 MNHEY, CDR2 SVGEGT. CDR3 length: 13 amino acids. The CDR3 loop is CASSYSMGDGYTF. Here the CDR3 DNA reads TGTGCCAGCAGTTACTCGATGGGGGATGGCTACACCTTC.

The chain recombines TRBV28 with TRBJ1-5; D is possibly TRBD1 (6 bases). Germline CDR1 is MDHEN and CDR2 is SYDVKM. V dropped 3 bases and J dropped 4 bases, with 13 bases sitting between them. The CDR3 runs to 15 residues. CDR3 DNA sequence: TGTGCCAGCAGTTTGGGGGGGCAAATAAATCAGCCCCAGCATTTT. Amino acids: CASSLGGQINQPQHF.

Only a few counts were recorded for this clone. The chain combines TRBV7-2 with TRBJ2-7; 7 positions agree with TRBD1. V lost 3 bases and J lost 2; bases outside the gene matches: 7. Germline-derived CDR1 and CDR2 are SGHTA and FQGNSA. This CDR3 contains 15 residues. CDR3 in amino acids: CASSFWWQGAYEQYF. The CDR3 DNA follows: TGTGCCAGCAGCTTCTGGTGGCAGGGGGCCTACGAGCAGTACTTC.